This T cell receptor (beta chain) came from a study of Graves' ophthalmopathy and Graves' hyperthyroidism. About the study: Peripheral blood (taken before any treatment) was collected at initial diagnosis.

This clonotype showed up just a few times. A duration under 3 months, NOSPECS ≥4, CAS ≥3 and moderate-to-severe activity characterized the donors with ophthalmopathy. The CDR3 runs to 15 residues. CDR1 and CDR2 from the germline V gene are MNHEY and SVGAGI. V trimming: 5 bases; J trimming: 5 bases; junction bases outside the gene matches: 9. Amplification from RNA transcripts yielded the TCR beta CDR3 regions. The library came from an HTBI-primed first-round RT-PCR and a second-round multiplex PCR. Using its own MiXCR run on the multiplex PCR reads, TCRdb lists one record per CDR3 protein. The table shows hundreds of thousands of distinct CDR3 sequences, with roughly 41% occurring only once.

V usage is TRBV6-5 and J usage is TRBJ1-1; 9 bases line up with TRBD1. This receptor was identified in an adult man with Graves' ophthalmopathy. Sequencing was performed on peripheral blood. The CDR3 DNA reads TGTGCCAGCAGTACAGGGGGCGGGGGGTATACTGAAGCTTTCTTT. This gives the protein CASSTGGGGYTEAFF.